This TCR beta chain derives from a study of T cells in Graves' hyperthyroidism and ophthalmopathy. Worth noting for this clonotype: The antigen is unknown. This may arise from a read error, as a much more abundant clone is one base away.

CDR1 MNHEY and CDR2 SVGAGI come from the germline V gene. There are 15 residues in the CDR3. After removal of 4 bases from V and 4 bases from J, the junction contained 8 bases not matched to a gene. The investigators amplified TCR beta CDR3 regions from RNA transcripts. Carried out on the TCR CDR3, a first-round RT-PCR used the HTBI primer set. Via MiXCR, TCRdb re-called the multiplex PCR reads, giving one row per CDR3 protein. Counted here are a few hundred thousand distinct CDR3 sequences, 18% occurring once; the ten biggest clones make up 15% to 18%. Patients showing uncontrolled infection, other autoimmune disease, pregnancy or lactation were ineligible. PBMCs were sourced from less than 13 ml fresh peripheral blood. Points from the study as a whole: In the blood, most expanded thyroid clonotypes above 0.001 appeared as well.

The origin of this receptor is a woman in her 40s with Graves' ophthalmopathy. The chain joins TRBV6-5 to TRBJ1-1, with TRBD1 identical over 8 bases. The specimen sequenced was blood. CDR3 DNA: TGTGCCAGCAGTTCGACAGGGGCAAAGATCACTGAAGCTTTCTTT. Translation gives CASSSTGAKITEAFF.